Described below is a single T cell receptor (beta chain) sequence and its context. Its antigen is currently unknown. This sample was included in a study of cytomegalovirus exposure and HLA in healthy donors. Overall study findings and caveats: A later analysis showed TCR association rates differing by HLA locus, peaking at DRB1 and lowest at HLA-C. Cytomegalovirus-associated TCR beta chains were listed, numbering 164. Immune exposure was documented only through CMV serostatus.

It was with 60 Vbeta and 13 Jbeta primers that the PCR ran. TCRdb's table, derived via immunoSEQ multiplex PCR, lists solely in-frame clones and lacks some. The sample includes approximately 160,000 clones, roughly four fifths of them seen just once. This CDR3 has 15 residues. Trimming stripped 0 bases from V and 1 base from J, with 10 bases between. Germline CDR1 is SGHRS and CDR2 is YFSETQ. What was sequenced was PBMCs. The V and J genes are TRBV5-1 and TRBJ1-1; maybe TRBD1 (5 bases). This clonotype was sampled from a man aged 18 to 30 in good health and CMV-seronegative. The DNA for the CDR3 is TGCGCCAGCAGCTTGGGTTGGGGCCAGAACACTGAAGCTTTCTTT. This gives the protein CASSLGWGQNTEAFF.